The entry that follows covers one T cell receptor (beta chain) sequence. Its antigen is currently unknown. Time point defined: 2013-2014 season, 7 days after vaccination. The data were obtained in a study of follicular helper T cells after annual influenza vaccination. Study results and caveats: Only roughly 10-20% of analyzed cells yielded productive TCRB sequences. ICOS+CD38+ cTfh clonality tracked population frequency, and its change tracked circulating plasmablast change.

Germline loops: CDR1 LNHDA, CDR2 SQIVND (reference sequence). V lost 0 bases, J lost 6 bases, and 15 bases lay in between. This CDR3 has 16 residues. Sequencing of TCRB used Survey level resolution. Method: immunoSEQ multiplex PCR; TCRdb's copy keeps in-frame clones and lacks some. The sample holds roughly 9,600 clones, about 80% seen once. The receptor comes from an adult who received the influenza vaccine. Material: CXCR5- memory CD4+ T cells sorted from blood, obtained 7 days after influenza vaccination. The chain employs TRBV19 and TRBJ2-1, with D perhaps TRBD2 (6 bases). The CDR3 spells CASSIDGGPVRNEQFF. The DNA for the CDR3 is TGTGCCAGTAGTATAGATGGAGGGCCAGTCCGCAATGAGCAGTTCTTC. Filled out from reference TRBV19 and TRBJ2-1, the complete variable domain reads DGGITQSPKYLFRKEGQNVTLSCEQNLNHDAMYWYRQDPGQGLRLIYYSQIVNDFQKGDIAEGYSVSREKKESFPLTVTSAQKNPTAFYLCASSIDGGPVRNEQFFGPGTRLTVL.